This T cell receptor beta chain derives from a study of T cell changes during pregnancy in multiple sclerosis. TCRdb's table, derived via immunoSEQ multiplex PCR, lists solely in-frame clones and lacks some. Of tens of thousands of clones listed, around 84% are singletons. V dropped 5 bases and J dropped 2; count of bases not matched to a gene: 9. The CDR3 is 15 amino acids. The V gene's germline CDR1 is MNHEY and CDR2 SMNVEV (reference sequence). This TCR was sampled from a female donor with multiple sclerosis, enrolled in a pregnancy study. The sample was CD4+ T cells from peripheral blood mononuclear cells, taken before pregnancy. The V gene is TRBV27, the J gene TRBJ2-7, with TRBD1 matching 7 bases. The CDR3 DNA reads as TGTGCCAGCAGTCTAAGACCCGGGACAGCCTACGAGCAGTACTTC. Translation: CASSLRPGTAYEQYF.